A selection of T cell receptor beta chains follows, all from one sample in a study of blood T cell repertoires in COVID-19. Libraries were prepared by immunoSEQ multiplex PCR; TCRdb keeps only in-frame clonotypes and omits some of them. The sample holds about 180,000 clones, 80% to 85% seen once. Sequenced material: peripheral blood. The receptor set was obtained from a woman aged 40 to 50 with COVID-19, enrolled during active disease. CDR3s include the opening cysteine and the closing phenylalanine or tryptophan. D genes are given only for firm matches. Part of the rows lack a size; the others show once, few, many or a class for expanded clones.

d_gene: TRBD2
abundance: -
j_gene: TRBJ2-1
v_gene: TRBV7-3
CDR3nt: TGTGCCAGCAGCAAGGGAAGCGGGAGGGCCTCCAATGAGCAGTTCTTC
CDR3aa: CASSKGSGRASNEQFF

d_gene: -
abundance: -
j_gene: TRBJ1-3
v_gene: TRBV14
CDR3nt: TGTGCCAGCAGCCCACAGGCCTTCTCTGGAAACACCATATATTTT
CDR3aa: CASSPQAFSGNTIYF

d_gene: -
abundance: -
j_gene: TRBJ2-6
v_gene: TRBV19
CDR3nt: TGTGCCAGTCGTCCCTCCAGTCGAATCTCTGGGGCCAACGTCCTGACTTTC
CDR3aa: CASRPSSRISGANVLTF

d_gene: TRBD2
abundance: once
j_gene: TRBJ2-1
v_gene: TRBV5-1
CDR3nt: TGCGCCAGCAGCTTGTTGGGACTACCTCCGGGCAATGAGCAGTTCTTC
CDR3aa: CASSLLGLPPGNEQFF

d_gene: TRBD1
abundance: -
j_gene: TRBJ1-1
v_gene: TRBV19
CDR3nt: TGTGCCAGTATGAGAACAGGGGGCAATACTGAAGCTTTCTTT
CDR3aa: CASMRTGGNTEAFF

d_gene: TRBD1
abundance: -
j_gene: TRBJ2-7
v_gene: TRBV6-6
CDR3nt: TGTGCCAGCAGTTCATCGACAGGGTCCTACGAGCAGTACTTC
CDR3aa: CASSSSTGSYEQYF

d_gene: TRBD2
abundance: -
j_gene: TRBJ2-3
v_gene: TRBV7-2
CDR3nt: TGTGCCAGCAGACCGGGACTAGCGTATCGAACCACAGATACGCAGTATTTT
CDR3aa: CASRPGLAYRTTDTQYF

d_gene: -
abundance: -
j_gene: TRBJ1-2
v_gene: TRBV7-9
CDR3nt: TGTGCCAGCACCATAAGCGGCGAATATGGCTACACCTTC
CDR3aa: CASTISGEYGYTF

d_gene: -
abundance: -
j_gene: TRBJ1-2
v_gene: TRBV10-3
CDR3nt: TGTGCCATCAGTGGAGGTTCGGGGGGGTTCTATGGCTACACCTTC
CDR3aa: CAISGGSGGFYGYTF

d_gene: -
abundance: -
j_gene: TRBJ2-3
v_gene: TRBV19
CDR3nt: TGTGCCACGCGATCTAGTGGTACGCAGTATTTT
CDR3aa: CATRSSGTQYF

d_gene: TRBD1
abundance: few
j_gene: TRBJ2-7
v_gene: TRBV19
CDR3nt: TGTGCCAGCCAGGACAGGGGAAGGCCCTACGAGCAGTACTTC
CDR3aa: CASQDRGRPYEQYF

d_gene: TRBD1
abundance: once
j_gene: TRBJ2-7
v_gene: TRBV12-5
CDR3nt: TGTGCTAGTGGTTTGACAGGGGAAGGGGGATCCTACGAGCAGTACTTC
CDR3aa: CASGLTGEGGSYEQYF

d_gene: -
abundance: -
j_gene: TRBJ1-5
v_gene: TRBV10-3
CDR3nt: TGTGCCATCAGTTCCCAACAGGGAAATCAGCCCCAGCATTTT
CDR3aa: CAISSQQGNQPQHF

d_gene: -
abundance: once
j_gene: TRBJ1-1
v_gene: TRBV19
CDR3nt: TGTGCCAGCAGCTTTACAGGGTTGGCTGAAGCTTTCTTT
CDR3aa: CASSFTGLAEAFF

d_gene: TRBD1
abundance: -
j_gene: TRBJ2-7
v_gene: TRBV6-4
CDR3nt: TGTGCCAGCAGTGACTCTTGTAACAGGGGACGAACCAAGGCCTACGAGCAGTACTTC
CDR3aa: CASSDSCNRGRTKAYEQYF

d_gene: -
abundance: -
j_gene: TRBJ1-2
v_gene: TRBV5-1
CDR3nt: TGCGCCAGCAGCTTGGGCCTTGGACAGCCCTATGGCTACACCTTC
CDR3aa: CASSLGLGQPYGYTF